This TCR beta chain was identified in a study of blood T cells in healthy people across ages. It was with a sample-barcoded 5' primer and a J-beta primer mix that a second PCR of about 6 to 12 cycles was run. The template-switch adaptor was a 5' adaptor with 12 random nucleotides. It tagged each cDNA molecule. One entry per CDR3 protein, called by TCRdb with MiXCR from the 5' RACE reads. The data hold roughly 700,000 distinct CDR3 sequences, with 49% observed a single time. Study results and limitations: The fall in TCR beta diversity per million T cells was roughly linear with age. PBMCs went unsorted, and a conclusive naive versus antigen-experienced comparison was therefore prevented. The diversity estimates, figures obtained from one million T cells, were considered underestimates.

This clonotype was detected a few times. No antigen is known for it. The CDR3 contains 13 residues. Germline V gene data show CDR1 as MNHEY and CDR2 as SMNVEV (reference sequence). Trimming took off 5 bases at V and 3 bases at J, with 11 bases between the two ends. This chain uses TRBV27 with TRBJ2-7; D is possibly TRBD2 (5 bases). The specimen sequenced was blood. The receptor comes from a woman in her sixties or seventies in good health. The CDR3 region is CASSTGLLYEQYF. CDR3 in DNA: TGTGCCAGCAGTACCGGACTGCTCTACGAGCAGTACTTC.